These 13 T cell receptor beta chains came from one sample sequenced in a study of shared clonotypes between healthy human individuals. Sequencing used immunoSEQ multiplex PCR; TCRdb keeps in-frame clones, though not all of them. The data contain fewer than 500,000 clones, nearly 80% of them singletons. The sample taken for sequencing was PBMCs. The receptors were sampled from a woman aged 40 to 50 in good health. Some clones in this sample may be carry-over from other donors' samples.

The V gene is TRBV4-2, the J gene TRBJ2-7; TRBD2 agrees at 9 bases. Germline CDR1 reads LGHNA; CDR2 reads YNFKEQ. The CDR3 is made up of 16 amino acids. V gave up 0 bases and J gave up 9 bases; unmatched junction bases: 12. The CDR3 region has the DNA TGTGCCAGCAGCCAAGATGGGGCTAGCGGGAAATTCGGGCAGTACTTC. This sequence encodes CASSQDGASGKFGQYF.

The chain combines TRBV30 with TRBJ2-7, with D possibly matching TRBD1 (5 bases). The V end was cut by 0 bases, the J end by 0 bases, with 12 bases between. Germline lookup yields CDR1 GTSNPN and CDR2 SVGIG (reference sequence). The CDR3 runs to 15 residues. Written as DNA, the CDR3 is TGTGCCTGGAGTGTACTGGGGCTGATCTCCTACGAGCAGTACTTC. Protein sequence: CAWSVLGLISYEQYF.

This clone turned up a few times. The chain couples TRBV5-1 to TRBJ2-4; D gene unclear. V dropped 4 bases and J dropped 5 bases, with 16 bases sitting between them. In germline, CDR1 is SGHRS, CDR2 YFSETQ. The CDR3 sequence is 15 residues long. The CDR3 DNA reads TGCGCCAGCAGCCCCCGGGTGGACGGAGAAAACATTCAGTACTTC. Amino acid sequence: CASSPRVDGENIQYF.

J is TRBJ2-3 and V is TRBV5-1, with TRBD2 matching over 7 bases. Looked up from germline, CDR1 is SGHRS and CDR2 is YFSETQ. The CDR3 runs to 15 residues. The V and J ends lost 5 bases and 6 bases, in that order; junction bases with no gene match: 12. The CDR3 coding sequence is TGCGCCAGCAGTGAGAGCGGGACCGGAGTGGATACGCAGTATTTT. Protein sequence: CASSESGTGVDTQYF.

The CDR3 DNA follows: TGTGCCAGCAGCCTGGACTGGAATCGTGAGCAGTACTTC. This encodes CASSLDWNREQYF. This chain links TRBV5-8 with TRBJ2-7; TRBD2 is a possible D gene (5 bases). CDR3 length equals 13 residues. Germline CDR1 is SGHTS and CDR2 is YDEGEE. Trimming shortened V by 4 bases and J by 7 bases, and 15 bases separated the two germline ends.

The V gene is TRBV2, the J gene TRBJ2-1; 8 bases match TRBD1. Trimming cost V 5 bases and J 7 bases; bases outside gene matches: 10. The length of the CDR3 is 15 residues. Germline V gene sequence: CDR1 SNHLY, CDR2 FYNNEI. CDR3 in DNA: TGTGCCAGCAGTTCCTCTCAGGGGGCTGGTAATGAGCAGTTCTTC. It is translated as CASSSSQGAGNEQFF.

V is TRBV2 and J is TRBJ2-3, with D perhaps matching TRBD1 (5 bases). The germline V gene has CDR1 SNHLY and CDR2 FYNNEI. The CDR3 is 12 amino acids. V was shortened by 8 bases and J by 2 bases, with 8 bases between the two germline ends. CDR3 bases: TGTGCCAGCCGACAGTACACAGATACGCAGTATTTT. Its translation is CASRQYTDTQYF.

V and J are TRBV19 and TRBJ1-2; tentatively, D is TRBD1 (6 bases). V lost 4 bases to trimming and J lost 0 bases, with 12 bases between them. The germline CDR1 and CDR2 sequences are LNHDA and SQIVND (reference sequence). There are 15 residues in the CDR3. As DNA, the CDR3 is TGTGCCAGTAGTACCGGGACATCCGCTAACTATGGCTACACCTTC. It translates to CASSTGTSANYGYTF.

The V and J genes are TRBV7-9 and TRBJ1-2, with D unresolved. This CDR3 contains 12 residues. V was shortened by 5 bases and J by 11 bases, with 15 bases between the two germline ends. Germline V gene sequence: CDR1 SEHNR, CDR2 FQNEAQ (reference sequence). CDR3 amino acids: CASSRPGVAYTF. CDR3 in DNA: TGTGCCAGCAGCCGGCCCGGGGTTGCGTACACCTTC.

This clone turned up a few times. The CDR3 DNA reads TGTGCCAGCAGTTTGCCCGGGGGTCGTGGAAACACCATATATTTT. The encoded protein is CASSLPGGRGNTIYF. The rearrangement links TRBV28 to TRBJ1-3; maybe TRBD1 (5 bases). Germline assignment: CDR1 MDHEN and CDR2 SYDVKM. The CDR3 contains 15 residues. V was trimmed by 3 bases and J by 3 bases, leaving 12 bases between them. The full variable domain, its missing parts supplied by reference TRBV28 and TRBJ1-3, is DVKVTQSSRYLVKRTGEKVFLECVQDMDHENMFWYRQDPGLGLRLIYFSYDVKMKEKGDIPEGYSVSREKKERFSLILESASTNQTSMYLCASSLPGGRGNTIYFGEGSWLTVV.

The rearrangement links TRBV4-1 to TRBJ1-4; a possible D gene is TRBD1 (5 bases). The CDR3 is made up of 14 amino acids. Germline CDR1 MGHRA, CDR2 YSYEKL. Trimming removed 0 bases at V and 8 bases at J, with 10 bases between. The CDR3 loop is CASSQDSGGEKLFF. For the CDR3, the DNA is TGCGCCAGCAGCCAAGATTCCGGGGGAGAAAAACTGTTTTTT.

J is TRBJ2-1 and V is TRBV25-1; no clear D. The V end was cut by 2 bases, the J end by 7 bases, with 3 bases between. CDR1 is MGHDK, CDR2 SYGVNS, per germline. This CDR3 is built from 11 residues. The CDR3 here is CASSEVNEQFF. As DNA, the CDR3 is TGTGCCAGCAGTGAAGTGAATGAGCAGTTCTTC.

The CDR3 loop reads CASSLGYGLHHNEQFF. DNA for the CDR3: TGTGCCAGCAGCTTAGGATACGGACTACATCACAATGAGCAGTTCTTC. The V call is TRBV7-3, the J call TRBJ2-1, with D possibly TRBD2 on 6 matching bases. V shed 2 bases and J shed 5 bases, with 16 bases lying between them. Per germline, CDR1 SGHTA and CDR2 FQGTGA. The CDR3 totals 16 residues.